Presented here are 7 T cell receptor beta chains from one specimen sequenced in a study of shared clonotypes between healthy human individuals. CD45RO-negative, CCR7-selected cells formed the naive CD8 fraction, which excluded terminally differentiated effector memory CD45RA+ cells. Repertoires were generated with immunoSEQ multiplex PCR, while TCRdb's copy carries only in-frame clones and drops some. The sample consists of about 2 million clones, approximately 95% of them appearing once. Sequences were obtained from naive CD8+ T cells sorted from blood. The receptors stem from a young man in good health.

The gene calls are TRBV29-1 and TRBJ2-7; no clear D gene. Germline CDR1 reads SQVTM; CDR2 reads ANQGSEA. The CDR3 covers 14 residues. The V gene lost 0 bases and the J gene lost 0 bases, with 9 bases spanning the gap. CDR3 loop: CSVEDRRASYEQYF. The CDR3 region has the DNA TGCAGCGTTGAAGACCGACGGGCCTCCTACGAGCAGTACTTC.

Note on this clone: Other DNA sequences within the sample encode an identical CDR3. The chain uses TRBV15 and TRBJ1-1; no clear D. This CDR3 is built from 13 residues. Trimming cost V 0 bases and J 0 bases, with 2 bases left between them. CDR1 and CDR2 from the germline V gene are LNHNV and YYDKDF (reference sequence). CDR3 nucleotides: TGTGCCACCAGCAGAGAGGTGAACACTGAAGCTTTCTTT. Translation: CATSREVNTEAFF.

The J gene is TRBJ2-5, the V gene TRBV12-5; D may be TRBD1 (5 bases). Germline assignment: CDR1 LGHNT and CDR2 FRNRAP. The CDR3 sequence is 13 residues long. Between the trimmed V and J ends, which lost 3 bases and 5 bases, there was a span of 10 bases. The CDR3 region has the DNA TGTGCTAGTGGTTTCGCAGGGCAGGAGACCCAGTACTTC. Amino acids: CASGFAGQETQYF.

The chain has TRBV4-1 and TRBJ2-2; 7 bases map to TRBD1. V was pared by 5 bases and J by 4 bases, with 4 bases of the junction left unmatched. Germline V lookup: CDR1 MGHRA, CDR2 YSYEKL. The CDR3 length is 14 residues. In DNA form, the CDR3 reads TGCGCCAGCAGCTTCCACAGGGGCACCGGGGAGCTGTTTTTT. Residues: CASSFHRGTGELFF.

On this clone itself: Other DNA sequences from this sample encode an identical CDR3 as well. The gene calls are TRBV27 and TRBJ2-1, with D hard to call. Trimming left V 0 bases short and J 0 bases short, with 6 bases between. CDR3 length equals 15 residues. CDR1 is MNHEY, CDR2 SMNVEV, per germline (reference sequence). For the CDR3, the DNA is TGTGCCAGCAGTTTATCAGGCAGCTCCTACAATGAGCAGTTCTTC. It is translated as CASSLSGSSYNEQFF.

For this clone: One end of the junction is discordant with germline, which a read error may explain. The rearrangement links TRBV5-1 to TRBJ2-5; TRBD1 aligns across 10 bases. Germline values: CDR1 SGHRS, CDR2 YFSETQ. This CDR3 has 14 residues. The DNA of the CDR3 is TGCGCCAGCACCTTGACAGGGGGCTGGGAGACCCAGTACTTC. Amino acids: CASTLTGGWETQYF. The whole variable domain, filled in from reference TRBV5-1 and TRBJ2-5, reads KAGVTQTPRYLIKTRGQQVTLSCSPISGHRSVSWYQQTPGQGLQFLFEYFSETQRNKGNFPGRFSGRQFSNSRSEMNVSTLELGDSALYLCASTLTGGWETQYFGPGTRLLVL.

The chain has TRBV4-1 and TRBJ1-5; perhaps TRBD1 as D (5 bases). V lost 1 base and J lost 4, with 14 bases in between. Germline V gene data show CDR1 as MGHRA and CDR2 as YSYEKL. The CDR3 has 16 amino acids. For the CDR3, the DNA is TGCGCCAGCAGCCAAGTTATGGGGACGGTGAATCAGCCCCAGCATTTT. It yields the protein CASSQVMGTVNQPQHF.